One sample yielded the 17 T cell receptor beta chains listed below, sequenced in a study of cytomegalovirus exposure and HLA in healthy donors. PCR was performed using 60 Vbeta and 13 Jbeta primers. Sequenced by immunoSEQ multiplex PCR; TCRdb stores in-frame clones only, minus some. The data hold fewer than 120,000 clones, with around 76% observed a single time. The material sequenced was PBMCs. The receptors derive from a man aged 30 to 39 in good health and CMV-seropositive.

The chain couples TRBV7-9 to TRBJ1-2; unclear D gene. This CDR3 comprises 13 residues. Trimming removed 5 bases at V and 8 bases at J, with 15 bases between. Per germline, CDR1 SEHNR and CDR2 FQNEAQ (reference sequence). The CDR3 DNA is TGTGCCAGCAGCCGGGGTGGTACAGAAGGCTACACCTTC. Translating gives CASSRGGTEGYTF. Drawing the rest from reference TRBV7-9 and TRBJ1-2, the complete variable domain is DTGVSQNPRHKITKRGQNVTFRCDPISEHNRLYWYRQTLGQGPEFLTYFQNEAQLEKSRLLSDRFSAERPKGSFSTLEIQRTEQGDSAMYLCASSRGGTEGYTFGSGTRLTVV.

The chain carries TRBV27 and TRBJ1-2; no clear D gene. Germline assignment: CDR1 MNHEY and CDR2 SMNVEV (reference sequence). The length of the CDR3 is 16 residues. V shed 5 bases and J shed 0 bases, with 16 bases lying between them. As DNA, the CDR3 is TGTGCCAGCAGTCCTTTCCTGGGCAGTCCTAACTATGGCTACACCTTC. This gives the protein CASSPFLGSPNYGYTF.

V gene TRBV11-2 combines with J gene TRBJ2-1; 7 bases match TRBD2. Germline-derived CDR1 and CDR2 are SGHAT and FQNNGV. The CDR3 length is 14 residues. With V trimmed by 5 bases and J by 6 bases, 7 bases remained unmatched. CDR3 loop: CASSNAGTINEQFF. CDR3 DNA: TGTGCCAGCAGCAACGCCGGGACTATCAATGAGCAGTTCTTC.

This rearrangement joins TRBV4-3 to TRBJ2-2, with no clear D. The CDR3 loop spans 14 amino acids. Germline CDR1 is LGHNA and CDR2 is YSLEER. V was pared by 0 bases and J by 4 bases, with 6 bases between. This CDR3 is CASSQDFRTGELFF. DNA of the CDR3: TGCGCCAGCAGCCAAGATTTTCGCACCGGGGAGCTGTTTTTT.

The chain uses TRBV6-1 and TRBJ1-1; D is perhaps TRBD1 (6 bases). Trimming pared 10 bases from V and 10 bases from J, leaving 28 bases between. This CDR3 is 15 amino acids long. The germline CDR1 and CDR2 sequences are MNHNS and SASEGT. The CDR3 DNA is TGTGCCACCGTCCCACCAACAGGGCTGGTGACGGGAGCTTTCTTT. It specifies CATVPPTGLVTGAFF.

In its sample, this clone was seen a few times. The chain links TRBV5-8 to TRBJ1-1, with D uncertain. V shed 2 bases and J shed 1 base, with 6 bases lying between them. The CDR3 is 13 amino acids. The germline CDR1 and CDR2 sequences are SGHTS and YDEGEE. In nucleotides, the CDR3 is TGTGCCAGCAGCTTAGGAGGGAACACTGAAGCTTTCTTT. Translating it yields CASSLGGNTEAFF.

The chain links TRBV27 to TRBJ1-2; no definite D call. The ends were cut back, 5 bases at V and 8 bases at J, with 18 bases in the middle. This CDR3 is 14 amino acids long. CDR1 MNHEY and CDR2 SMNVEV come from the germline V gene (reference sequence). The CDR3 DNA sequence: TGTGCCAGCAGTCCCTCCCTAGGCATAGGAGGCTACACCTTC. It is translated as CASSPSLGIGGYTF.

This sequence joins TRBV5-1 and TRBJ2-1; TRBD1 agrees at 10 bases. Germline loops: CDR1 SGHRS, CDR2 YFSETQ. V trimming: 4 bases; J trimming: 0 bases; junction bases outside the gene matches: 4. The CDR3 is made up of 16 amino acids. The CDR3 DNA follows: TGCGCCAGCAGCGGGACAGGGGTCGGCTCCTACAATGAGCAGTTCTTC. It specifies CASSGTGVGSYNEQFF.

The chain combines TRBV14 with TRBJ2-1, with 9 bases identical to TRBD1. This CDR3 contains 16 residues. CDR1 SGHDN and CDR2 FVKESK come from the germline V gene. Trimming removed 4 bases from V and 8 bases from J; junction bases left unmatched: 12. In DNA, the CDR3 is TGTGCCAGCAGCCCGAACCCGGGACAGGGTTACTATGAGCAGTTCTTC. It is translated as CASSPNPGQGYYEQFF.

The chain uses TRBV6-1 and TRBJ2-5, with 7 bases matching TRBD1. The DNA matches TRBJ2-7 better at its end, which makes the J call doubtful. The CDR3 covers 17 residues. Germline-derived CDR1 and CDR2 are MNHNS and SASEGT. Written as DNA, the CDR3 is TGTGCCAGCAGTGAAGGGCCACCGGGACAGATCTCCTACGAGCAGTACTTC. It is translated as CASSEGPPGQISYEQYF.

The chain combines TRBV28 with TRBJ1-2; TRBD1 might be the D (5 bases). The CDR3 consists of 12 residues. Per the germline V gene, CDR1 is MDHEN and CDR2 is SYDVKM. The V and J ends lost 5 bases and 4 bases respectively, with 8 bases between them. CDR3 coding DNA: TGTGCCAGCAGTGCTGACAGCTATGGCTACACCTTC. Residues: CASSADSYGYTF.

This chain links TRBV11-2 with TRBJ2-7; TRBD1 aligns across 7 bases. CDR3 length equals 13 residues. The V and J ends lost 3 bases and 3 bases, in that order; junction bases with no gene match: 2. In germline, CDR1 is SGHAT, CDR2 FQNNGV. CDR3 nucleotides: TGTGCCAGCAGCTTCCGACAGGGCTACGAGCAGTACTTC. Residues: CASSFRQGYEQYF.

The chain is built from TRBV11-2 and TRBJ1-2; D is uncertain. The V gene's germline CDR1 is SGHAT and CDR2 FQNNGV. The ends were cut back, 3 bases at V and 8 bases at J, with 19 bases in the middle. This CDR3 region has 15 residues. The CDR3 reads CASSFGPRAGRGYTF. The CDR3 bases are TGTGCCAGCAGCTTTGGTCCCCGCGCAGGCAGAGGCTACACCTTC.

J is TRBJ2-1 and V is TRBV10-3, with TRBD2 identical over 9 bases. After removal of 3 bases from V and 6 bases from J, the junction contained 6 bases not matched to a gene. Germline V lookup: CDR1 ENHRY, CDR2 SYGVKD. This CDR3 comprises 15 residues. The CDR3, as DNA: TGTGCCATCAGTGACCCCGAGACTAGCGGCAATGAGCAGTTCTTC. As protein: CAISDPETSGNEQFF.

This clone came up once. V and J are TRBV9 and TRBJ2-7, with TRBD1 identical over 7 bases. The CDR3 covers 13 residues. From germline, CDR1 is SGDLS and CDR2 YYNGEE. V was clipped by 4 bases and J by 3 bases; unmatched bases: 4. Here the CDR3 DNA reads TGTGCCAGCAGCACCCGACAGGGCTACGAGCAGTACTTC. Translating gives CASSTRQGYEQYF. Full variable domain (remainder filled in from reference TRBV9 and TRBJ2-7): DSGVTQTPKHLITATGQRVTLRCSPRSGDLSVYWYQQSLDQGLQFLIQYYNGEERAKGNILERFSAQQFPDLHSELNLSSLELGDSALYFCASSTRQGYEQYFGPGTRLTVT.

This clone was found once. The junction and the germline gene differ at one end; a read error may be behind it. The chain links TRBV7-7 to TRBJ2-5; D is possibly TRBD1 (5 bases). The CDR3 runs 13 residues. CDR1 and CDR2 from the germline V gene are SSHAT and FNYEAQ (reference sequence). Here the CDR3 reads CASSLRQQETQYF. CDR3 nucleotide sequence: TGTGCTAGCAGCTTAAGACAGCAAGAGACCCAGTACTTC.

The chain couples TRBV7-2 to TRBJ1-4, with a possible D match to TRBD1 (5 bases). CDR3 length: 16 residues. Germline CDR1 is SGHTA and CDR2 is FQGNSA. Trimming pared 5 bases from V and 3 bases from J, leaving 16 bases between. The CDR3 nucleotides read TGTGCCAGCAGCCAAAATCTTCAGGGTTCTAATGAAAAACTGTTTTTT. Protein sequence: CASSQNLQGSNEKLFF.